This T cell receptor beta chain is from a study of T cell changes during pregnancy in multiple sclerosis. This clone was recorded only once. CDR3 length: 17 residues. The germline V gene encodes CDR1 MDHEN and CDR2 SYDVKM. J lost 0 bases, V lost 8 bases, and 12 bases had no gene match. The repertoire was sequenced with immunoSEQ multiplex PCR; TCRdb's copy has only in-frame clones and lacks some. The table includes approximately 70,000 clones, 91% detected once. The clonotype was recovered from a female donor in good health, enrolled as a control in a pregnancy study. The specimen comprised peripheral blood, sampled in the third trimester of pregnancy. This chain connects TRBV28 to TRBJ1-4; 7 bases are shared with TRBD1. CDR3 coding DNA: TGTGCCAGCCCTCCCCCGGGACAGCCTGCAACTAATGAAAAACTGTTTTTT. Protein sequence: CASPPPGQPATNEKLFF.